This is a list of T cell receptor beta chains from one sample in a study of shared clonotypes between healthy human individuals. This table comes from immunoSEQ multiplex PCR, and its TCRdb copy is limited to in-frame clones, with some not included. The repertoire holds about 660,000 clones, with about 74% as singletons. The sequencing sample was made of memory CD4+ T cells sorted from blood. The receptor source for this set is a woman aged 30 to 39 in good health. CDR3s include the opening cysteine and the closing phenylalanine or tryptophan. The D gene is left open where the match is weak. The size of a clone is reported for some rows only, either as once, few or many, or as a class for expanded clones.

size: once; J: TRBJ1-1; D: -; V: TRBV2; CDR3: CASSPGGQLNTEAFF; DNA: TGTGCCAGCAGTCCGGGCGGTCAGCTGAACACTGAAGCTTTCTTT
size: -; J: TRBJ2-1; D: -; V: TRBV7-2; CDR3: CASSLVGQGSDEQFF; DNA: TGTGCCAGCAGCTTAGTGGGCCAGGGGTCAGATGAGCAGTTCTTC
size: -; J: TRBJ2-7; D: TRBD2; V: TRBV5-1; CDR3: CASSLGTSGIEQYF; DNA: TGCGCCAGCAGCTTAGGGACTAGCGGGATCGAGCAGTACTTC
size: -; J: TRBJ2-7; D: TRBD1; V: TRBV5-1; CDR3: CASSRDSSSYEQYF; DNA: TGCGCCAGCAGCCGGGACAGCTCATCCTACGAGCAGTACTTC
size: -; J: TRBJ2-7; D: -; V: TRBV2; CDR3: CASSVSRTYEQYF; DNA: TGTGCCAGCAGTGTGTCGCGAACCTACGAGCAGTACTTC
size: -; J: TRBJ2-1; D: TRBD2; V: TRBV5-4; CDR3: CASSPSGRAPYNEQFF; DNA: TGTGCCAGCAGCCCAAGCGGGAGGGCCCCTTACAATGAGCAGTTCTTC
size: -; J: TRBJ2-5; D: -; V: TRBV5-1; CDR3: CASSLDDRQETQYF; DNA: TGCGCCAGCAGCTTGGACGACAGGCAAGAGACCCAGTACTTC
size: -; J: TRBJ2-1; D: -; V: TRBV28; CDR3: CASSLIWDEQFF; DNA: TGTGCCAGCAGTTTAATTTGGGATGAGCAGTTCTTC
size: -; J: TRBJ2-1; D: TRBD1; V: TRBV27; CDR3: CASARQGQGSYNEQFF; DNA: TGTGCCAGCGCCCGACAGGGACAAGGCTCCTACAATGAGCAGTTCTTC
size: few; J: TRBJ1-4; D: -; V: TRBV5-1; CDR3: CASSLGETNEKLFF; DNA: TGCGCCAGCAGCCTGGGGGAAACTAATGAAAAACTGTTTTTT
size: -; J: TRBJ2-7; D: -; V: TRBV28; CDR3: CASLLGSSYEQYF; DNA: TGTGCCAGCCTTTTGGGTAGCTCCTACGAGCAGTACTTC
size: -; J: TRBJ1-1; D: -; V: TRBV29-1; CDR3: CSVLRLGGNHFGSEAFF; DNA: TGCAGCGTCCTCAGGTTGGGGGGCAATCACTTCGGTTCTGAAGCTTTCTTT
size: -; J: TRBJ2-6; D: TRBD1; V: TRBV4-1; CDR3: CASSRPGQGASGANVLTF; DNA: TGCGCCAGCAGCCGACCGGGACAGGGGGCGTCTGGGGCCAACGTCCTGACTTTC
size: -; J: TRBJ2-7; D: -; V: TRBV6-1; CDR3: CASSGTQSSYEQYF; DNA: TGTGCCAGCAGTGGAACACAAAGCTCCTACGAGCAGTACTTC
size: -; J: TRBJ1-1; D: TRBD1; V: TRBV6-6; CDR3: CASSKNRGSGNTEAFF; DNA: TGTGCCAGCAGTAAGAACAGGGGATCGGGGAACACTGAAGCTTTCTTT
size: -; J: TRBJ2-2; D: -; V: TRBV28; CDR3: CASSLAGGTGELFF; DNA: TGTGCCAGCAGTTTAGCGGGTGGAACCGGGGAGCTGTTTTTT
size: -; J: TRBJ1-2; D: -; V: TRBV4-1; CDR3: CASSDLSRGGDGYTF; DNA: TGCGCCAGCAGCGACCTCAGTAGGGGAGGCGATGGCTACACCTTC
size: -; J: TRBJ2-1; D: -; V: TRBV29-1; CDR3: CKGARSTEQFF; DNA: TGCAAAGGGGCGAGAAGCACTGAGCAGTTCTTC
size: few; J: TRBJ2-7; D: -; V: TRBV13; CDR3: CASSLGTDTPEQYF; DNA: TGTGCCAGCAGCTTAGGCACGGATACCCCCGAGCAGTACTTC
size: few; J: TRBJ2-5; D: -; V: TRBV7-9; CDR3: CASSPTQGLRGETQYF; DNA: TGTGCCAGCAGCCCGACCCAGGGGTTGCGGGGAGAGACCCAGTACTTC
size: -; J: TRBJ2-7; D: -; V: TRBV5-5; CDR3: CASSLRLEQYF; DNA: TGTGCCAGCAGCTTGAGACTAGAGCAGTACTTC
size: -; J: TRBJ2-7; D: -; V: TRBV28; CDR3: CASSFGTENYEQYF; DNA: TGTGCCAGCAGCTTCGGGACGGAAAACTACGAGCAGTACTTC
size: -; J: TRBJ1-2; D: -; V: TRBV28; CDR3: CASSLGGGDSGYGYTF; DNA: TGTGCCAGCAGTTTAGGGGGAGGGGATTCTGGATATGGCTACACCTTC
size: -; J: TRBJ2-3; D: TRBD2; V: TRBV29-1; CDR3: CSSLLGGGTDTQYF; DNA: TGCAGCTCTCTGCTTGGGGGGGGCACAGATACGCAGTATTTT
size: -; J: TRBJ1-5; D: TRBD1; V: TRBV25-1; CDR3: CASSANRQGHQPQHF; DNA: TGTGCCAGCAGTGCCAATCGACAGGGCCATCAGCCCCAGCATTTT
size: -; J: TRBJ1-5; D: -; V: TRBV19; CDR3: CASSIGVSNQPQHF; DNA: TGTGCCAGTAGTATAGGAGTTAGCAATCAGCCCCAGCATTTT
size: -; J: TRBJ2-1; D: -; V: TRBV5-4; CDR3: CASSLEGSSYNEQFF; DNA: TGTGCCAGCAGCTTGGAGGGGTCCTCCTACAATGAGCAGTTCTTC
size: -; J: TRBJ2-7; D: -; V: TRBV28; CDR3: CASSLFHYEQYF; DNA: TGTGCCAGCAGTTTATTTCATTACGAGCAGTACTTC
size: -; J: TRBJ2-7; D: TRBD1; V: TRBV7-9; CDR3: CASSKQQGTAYEQYF; DNA: TGTGCCAGCAGCAAGCAACAGGGGACAGCCTACGAGCAGTACTTC
size: -; J: TRBJ2-7; D: -; V: TRBV6-1; CDR3: CASSLGRLWLDEQYF; DNA: TGTGCCAGCAGTCTCGGACGTCTTTGGCTGGACGAGCAGTACTTC
size: -; J: TRBJ2-1; D: -; V: TRBV5-1; CDR3: CASSPSSGSYNEQFF; DNA: TGCGCCAGCAGCCCATCGAGCGGCTCCTACAATGAGCAGTTCTTC
size: -; J: TRBJ2-5; D: -; V: TRBV7-3; CDR3: CASSPRGAVGSKETQYF; DNA: TGTGCCAGCAGCCCCCGAGGGGCCGTCGGTAGCAAAGAGACCCAGTACTTC
size: -; J: TRBJ2-2; D: TRBD2; V: TRBV5-1; CDR3: CASRSGTSATGELFF; DNA: TGCGCCAGCAGGTCCGGGACTAGCGCCACCGGGGAGCTGTTTTTT
size: few; J: TRBJ2-1; D: -; V: TRBV5-1; CDR3: CASSRDFTYNEQFF; DNA: TGCGCCAGCAGCCGGGACTTCACCTACAATGAGCAGTTCTTC
size: once; J: TRBJ2-5; D: TRBD1; V: TRBV19; CDR3: CASSLGQGAFETQYF; DNA: TGTGCCAGTAGCCTGGGACAGGGGGCATTTGAGACCCAGTACTTC
size: -; J: TRBJ2-5; D: TRBD2; V: TRBV28; CDR3: CASGQRELETQYF; DNA: TGTGCCAGCGGACAGCGGGAGTTGGAGACCCAGTACTTC
size: many; J: TRBJ2-6; D: -; V: TRBV5-8; CDR3: CASSFGSYSGANVLTF; DNA: TGTGCCAGCAGCTTCGGTTCCTACTCTGGGGCCAACGTCCTGACTTTC